Presented here are 8 T cell receptor beta chains from one specimen sequenced in a study of T cells in Graves' hyperthyroidism and ophthalmopathy. RNA transcripts yielded amplified TCR beta CDR3 regions. The HTBI primer set drove a first-round RT-PCR of the TCR CDR3. TCRdb called the multiplex PCR reads again in MiXCR, with one record for every CDR3 protein. The table records about 400,000 distinct CDR3 sequences, about 15% of them present only once. Sequencing was performed on blood. Source of these receptors: a man between 18 and 29 years old with Graves' ophthalmopathy.

This chain joins TRBV10-3 and TRBJ2-2, with 9 bases identical to TRBD2. Germline V gene sequence: CDR1 ENHRY, CDR2 SYGVKD. V lost 5 bases to trimming and J lost 5 bases; unmatched junction nucleotides: 9. This CDR3 region has 16 residues. This chain's CDR3 is CAISRTSVNPTGELFF. DNA of the CDR3: TGTGCCATCAGTAGGACTAGCGTGAATCCGACCGGGGAGCTGTTTTTT.

This clonotype was seen many times. The V call is TRBV6-5, the J call TRBJ1-2; D is uncertain. Germline CDR1 reads MNHEY; CDR2 reads SVGAGI. The CDR3 spans 12 residues. Trimming took 2 bases from V and 7 from J, leaving 8 bases between them. In DNA, the CDR3 is TGTGCCAGCAGTTACGAAGGACGTGGCTACACCTTC. It codes for CASSYEGRGYTF.

This chain connects TRBV20-1 to TRBJ2-1; 10 bases align to TRBD2. V trimming: 0 bases; J trimming: 7 bases; junction bases outside the gene matches: 9. Germline-derived CDR1 and CDR2 are DFQATT and SNEGSKA (reference sequence). The CDR3 loop spans 16 amino acids. For the CDR3, the DNA is TGCAGTGCTAGAGATCGAGCGGGACTAGCGACTAATGAGCAGTTCTTC. It codes for CSARDRAGLATNEQFF.

There are a few counts of this clonotype. This chain links TRBV4-2 with TRBJ1-5, with D possibly being TRBD1 (6 bases). The V and J ends lost 1 base and 3 bases respectively, with 7 bases between them. The CDR3 spans 14 residues. Germline V lookup: CDR1 LGHNA, CDR2 YNFKEQ. DNA of the CDR3: TGTGCCAGCAGCCAAGGACAGGTCAATCAGCCCCAGCATTTT. Its translation is CASSQGQVNQPQHF.

This clonotype was counted only a few times. This sequence joins TRBV27 and TRBJ2-5, with TRBD2 matching over 12 bases. The V gene's germline CDR1 is MNHEY and CDR2 SMNVEV (reference sequence). There are 18 residues in the CDR3. V was clipped by 0 bases and J by 4 bases; unmatched bases: 9. CDR3 bases: TGTGCCAGCAGTTTATCGCCCATGAGGGGACTAGCGGGAGAGACCCAGTACTTC. Its protein is CASSLSPMRGLAGETQYF.

There are a few counts of this clonotype. The genes are TRBV7-6 and TRBJ2-3; possibly TRBD1 for D (6 bases). Germline V gene sequence: CDR1 SGHVS, CDR2 FNYEAQ. This CDR3 has 15 amino acids. The V end lost 5 bases, the J end lost 0 bases, and 12 bases lay between the germline ends. Written as DNA, the CDR3 is TGTGCCAGCAGCAAAGGACAGTTTAGCACAGATACGCAGTATTTT. It yields the protein CASSKGQFSTDTQYF.

Many counts were recorded for this clonotype. This CDR3 is CASSWIAAETQYF. In nucleotides, the CDR3 is TGTGCCAGCAGTTGGATAGCGGCAGAGACCCAGTACTTC. The V call is TRBV12-3 or TRBV12-4, the J call TRBJ2-5; a possible D gene is TRBD2 (6 bases). The CDR3 spans 13 residues. V was shortened by 4 bases and J by 4 bases, with 10 bases between the two germline ends.

This clonotype was seen repeatedly, ten times or more. This chain uses TRBV12-3 or TRBV12-4 with TRBJ2-4; TRBD1 or TRBD2 may be the D gene (6 bases each). This CDR3 region has 15 residues. The V end was cut by 7 bases, the J end by 0 bases, with 13 bases between. The CDR3 sequence is CASTKGGLAKNIQYF. The CDR3 nucleotides are TGTGCCAGCACTAAGGGGGGCTTAGCCAAAAACATTCAGTACTTC.